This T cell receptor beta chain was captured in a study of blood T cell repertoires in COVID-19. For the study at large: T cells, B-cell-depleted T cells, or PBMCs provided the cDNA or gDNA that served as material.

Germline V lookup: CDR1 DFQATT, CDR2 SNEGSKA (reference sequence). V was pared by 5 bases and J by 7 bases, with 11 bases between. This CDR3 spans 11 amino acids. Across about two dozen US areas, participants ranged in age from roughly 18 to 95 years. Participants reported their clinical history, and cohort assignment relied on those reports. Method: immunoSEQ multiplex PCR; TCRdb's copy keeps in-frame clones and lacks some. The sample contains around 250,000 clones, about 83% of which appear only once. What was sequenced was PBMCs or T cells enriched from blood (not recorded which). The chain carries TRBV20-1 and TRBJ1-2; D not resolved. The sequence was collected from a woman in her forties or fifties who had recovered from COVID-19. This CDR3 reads CSAGPEGGYTF. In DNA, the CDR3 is TGCAGTGCTGGACCGGAGGGTGGCTACACCTTC.